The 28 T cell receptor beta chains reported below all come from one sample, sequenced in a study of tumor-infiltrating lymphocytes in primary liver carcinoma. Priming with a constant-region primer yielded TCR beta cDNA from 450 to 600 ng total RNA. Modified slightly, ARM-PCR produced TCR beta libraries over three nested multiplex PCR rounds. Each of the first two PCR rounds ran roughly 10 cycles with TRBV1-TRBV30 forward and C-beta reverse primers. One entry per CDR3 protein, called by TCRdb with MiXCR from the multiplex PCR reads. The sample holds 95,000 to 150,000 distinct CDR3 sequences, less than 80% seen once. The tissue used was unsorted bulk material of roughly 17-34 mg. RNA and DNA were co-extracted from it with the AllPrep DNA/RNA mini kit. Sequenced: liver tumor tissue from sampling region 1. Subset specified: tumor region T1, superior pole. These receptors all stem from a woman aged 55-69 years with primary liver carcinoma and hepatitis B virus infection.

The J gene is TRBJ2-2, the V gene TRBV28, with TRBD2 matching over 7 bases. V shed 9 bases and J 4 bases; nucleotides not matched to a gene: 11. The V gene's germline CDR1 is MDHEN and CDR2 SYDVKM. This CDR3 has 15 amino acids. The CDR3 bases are TGTGCCAGTCTAACAGCAACTAGCGCCACCGGGGAGCTGTTTTTT. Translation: CASLTATSATGELFF.

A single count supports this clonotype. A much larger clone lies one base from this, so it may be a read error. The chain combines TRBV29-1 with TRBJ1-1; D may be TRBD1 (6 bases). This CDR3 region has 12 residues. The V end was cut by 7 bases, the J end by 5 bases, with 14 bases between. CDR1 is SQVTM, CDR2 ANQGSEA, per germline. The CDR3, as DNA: TGCAGCGCCTTGCAGGGGAAGACTGAAGCTTTCTTT. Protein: CSALQGKTEAFF.

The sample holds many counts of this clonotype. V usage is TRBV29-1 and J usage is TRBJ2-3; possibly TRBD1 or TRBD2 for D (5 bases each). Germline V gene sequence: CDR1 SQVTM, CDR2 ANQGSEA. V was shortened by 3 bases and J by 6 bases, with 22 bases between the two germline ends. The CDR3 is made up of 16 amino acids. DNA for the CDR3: TGCAGCGTTGATTCGGCCGGGGCCCGGAGAGGGGATACGCAGTATTTT. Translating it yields CSVDSAGARRGDTQYF.

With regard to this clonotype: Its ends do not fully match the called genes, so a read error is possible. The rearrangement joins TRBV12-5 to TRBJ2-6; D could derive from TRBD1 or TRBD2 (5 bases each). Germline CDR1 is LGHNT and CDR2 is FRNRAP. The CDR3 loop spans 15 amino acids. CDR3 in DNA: TGTGTTAGTGGGGGACGGGGTTCTGGGGCCAACATCCTGACTTTC. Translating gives CVSGGRGSGANILTF.

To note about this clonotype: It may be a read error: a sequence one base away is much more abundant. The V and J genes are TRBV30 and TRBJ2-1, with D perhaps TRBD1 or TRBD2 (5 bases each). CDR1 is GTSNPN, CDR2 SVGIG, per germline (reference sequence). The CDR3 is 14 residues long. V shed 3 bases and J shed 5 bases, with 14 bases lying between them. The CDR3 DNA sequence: TGTGCCTGGAGACTGGGACGGCTAAACAATGAGCAGTTCTTC. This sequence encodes CAWRLGRLNNEQFF.

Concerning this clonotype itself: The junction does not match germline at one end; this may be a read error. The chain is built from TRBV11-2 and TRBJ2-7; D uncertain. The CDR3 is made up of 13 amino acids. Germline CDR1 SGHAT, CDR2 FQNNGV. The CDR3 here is CASSSSMTYEQYF. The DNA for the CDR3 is TGTGCCAGCAGCAGTAGCATGACCTACGAGCAGTATTTC. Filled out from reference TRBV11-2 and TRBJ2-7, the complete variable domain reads EAGVAQSPRYKIIEKRQSVAFWCNPISGHATLYWYQQILGQGPKLLIQFQNNGVVDDSQLPKDRFSAERLKGVDSTLKIQPAKLEDSAVYLCASSSSMTYEQYFGPGTRLTVT.

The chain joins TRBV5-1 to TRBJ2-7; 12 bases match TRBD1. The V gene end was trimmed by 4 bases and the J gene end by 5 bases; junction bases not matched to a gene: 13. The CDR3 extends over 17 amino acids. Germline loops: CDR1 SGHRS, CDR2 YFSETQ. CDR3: CASSAKMPGQGADEQYF. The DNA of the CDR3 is TGCGCCAGCAGCGCAAAGATGCCGGGACAGGGGGCGGACGAGCAGTACTTC.

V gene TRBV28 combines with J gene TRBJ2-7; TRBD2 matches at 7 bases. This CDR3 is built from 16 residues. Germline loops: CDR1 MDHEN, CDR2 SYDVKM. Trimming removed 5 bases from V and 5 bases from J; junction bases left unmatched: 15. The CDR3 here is CASSAGGVGGINEQYF. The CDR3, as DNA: TGTGCCAGCAGTGCTGGGGGGGTGGGAGGTATAAACGAGCAGTACTTC.

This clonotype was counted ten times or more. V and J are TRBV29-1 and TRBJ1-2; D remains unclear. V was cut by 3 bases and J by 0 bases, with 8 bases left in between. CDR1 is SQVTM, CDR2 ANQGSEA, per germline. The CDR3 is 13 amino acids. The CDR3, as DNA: TGCAGCGTTGATGACACCCCTAACTATGGCTACACCTTC. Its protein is CSVDDTPNYGYTF.

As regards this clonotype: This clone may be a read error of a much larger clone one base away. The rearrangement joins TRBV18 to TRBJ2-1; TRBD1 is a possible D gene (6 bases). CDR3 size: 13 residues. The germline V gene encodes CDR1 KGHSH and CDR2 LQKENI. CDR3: CVSWPTGYNEQFF. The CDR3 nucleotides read TGTGTCAGCTGGCCGACAGGCTACAATGAGCAGTTCTTC.

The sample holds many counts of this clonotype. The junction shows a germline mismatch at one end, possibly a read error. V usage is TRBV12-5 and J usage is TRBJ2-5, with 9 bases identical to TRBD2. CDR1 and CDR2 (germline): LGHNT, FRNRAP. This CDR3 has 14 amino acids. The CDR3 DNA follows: TGTGCTAGTGTTTTGGGGACTAGCATGGAGACCCAGTACTTC. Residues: CASVLGTSMETQYF.

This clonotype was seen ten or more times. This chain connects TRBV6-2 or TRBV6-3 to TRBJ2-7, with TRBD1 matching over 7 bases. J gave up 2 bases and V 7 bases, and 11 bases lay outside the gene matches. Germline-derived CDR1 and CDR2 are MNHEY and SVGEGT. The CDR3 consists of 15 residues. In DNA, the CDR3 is TGTGCCAGCACCACATTACAGGGGAGCGCCTACGAGCAGTACTTC. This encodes CASTTLQGSAYEQYF.

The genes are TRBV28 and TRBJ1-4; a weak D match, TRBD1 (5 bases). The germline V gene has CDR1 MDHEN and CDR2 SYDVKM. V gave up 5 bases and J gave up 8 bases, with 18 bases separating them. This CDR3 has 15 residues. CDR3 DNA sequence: TGTGCCAGCAGTATACCGAACGGGGGTCGGGAAAAACTGTTTTTT. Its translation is CASSIPNGGREKLFF.

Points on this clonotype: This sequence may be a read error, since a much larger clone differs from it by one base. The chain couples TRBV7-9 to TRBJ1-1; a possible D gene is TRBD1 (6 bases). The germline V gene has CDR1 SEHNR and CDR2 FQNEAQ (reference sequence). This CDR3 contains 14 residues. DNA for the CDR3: TGTGTCAGCAGCTTCCAGGGGCAGAACACTGAAGCTTTCTTT. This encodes CVSSFQGQNTEAFF.

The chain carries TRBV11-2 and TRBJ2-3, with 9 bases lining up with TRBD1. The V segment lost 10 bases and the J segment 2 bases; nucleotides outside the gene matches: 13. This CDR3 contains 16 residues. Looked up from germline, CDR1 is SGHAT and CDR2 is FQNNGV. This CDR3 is CANDLGTGTNTDTQYF. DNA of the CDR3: TGTGCCAACGACTTAGGGACAGGGACCAACACAGATACGCAGTATTTT.

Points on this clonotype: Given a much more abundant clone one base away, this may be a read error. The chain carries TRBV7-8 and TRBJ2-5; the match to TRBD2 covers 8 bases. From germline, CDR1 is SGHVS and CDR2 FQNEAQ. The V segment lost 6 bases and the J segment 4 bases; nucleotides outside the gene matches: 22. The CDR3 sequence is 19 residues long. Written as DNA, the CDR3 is TGTGCCAGCAGGAGGGGGTTGAGCGGGAGTCTGCATAAGGGAGAGACCCAGTACTTC. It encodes CASRRGLSGSLHKGETQYF.

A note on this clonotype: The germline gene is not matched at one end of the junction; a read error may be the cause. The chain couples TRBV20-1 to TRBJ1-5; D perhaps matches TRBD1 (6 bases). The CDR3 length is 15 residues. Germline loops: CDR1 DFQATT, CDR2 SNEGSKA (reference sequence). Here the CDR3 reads CSALQGQTSNRPQHF. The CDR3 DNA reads TGCAGTGCCCTCCAGGGGCAGACCAGCAATCGGCCCCAGCATTTT.

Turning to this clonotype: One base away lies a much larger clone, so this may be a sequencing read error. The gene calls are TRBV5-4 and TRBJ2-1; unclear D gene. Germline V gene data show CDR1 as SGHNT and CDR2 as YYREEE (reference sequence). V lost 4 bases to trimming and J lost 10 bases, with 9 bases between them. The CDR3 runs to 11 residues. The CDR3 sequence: CASSGLEEQFF. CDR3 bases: TGTGCCAGCAGCGGGCTTGAGGAGCAGTTCTTC.

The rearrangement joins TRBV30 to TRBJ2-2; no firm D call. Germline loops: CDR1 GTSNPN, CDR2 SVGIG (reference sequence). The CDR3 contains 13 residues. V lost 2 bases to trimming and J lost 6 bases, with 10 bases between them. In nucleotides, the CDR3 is TGTGCCTGGAGTTCCATATTGTCCGGGGAGCTGTTTTTT. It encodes CAWSSILSGELFF.

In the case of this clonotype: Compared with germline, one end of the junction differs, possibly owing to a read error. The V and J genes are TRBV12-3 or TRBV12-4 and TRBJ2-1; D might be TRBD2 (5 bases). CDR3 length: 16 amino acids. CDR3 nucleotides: TGTGCCAGTAGTCCCCTTGTTTCTAGCTTCAACAATGAGCAGTCCTTC. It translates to CASSPLVSSFNNEQSF.

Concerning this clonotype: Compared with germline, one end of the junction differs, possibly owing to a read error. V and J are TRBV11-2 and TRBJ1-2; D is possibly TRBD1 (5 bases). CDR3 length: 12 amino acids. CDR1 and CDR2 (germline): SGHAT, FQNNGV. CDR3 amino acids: CVSSYRNCGYTF. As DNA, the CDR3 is TGTGTCAGCAGCTACAGGAACTGTGGCTACACCTTC.

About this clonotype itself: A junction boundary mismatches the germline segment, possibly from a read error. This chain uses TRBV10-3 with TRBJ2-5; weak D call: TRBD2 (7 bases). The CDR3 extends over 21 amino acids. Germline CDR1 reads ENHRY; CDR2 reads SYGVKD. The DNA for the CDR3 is TGTACCATCAGTGAGTCGTCGGGAGGAGGGGGACGAGCGGTGGGCAGACAGACCCAGTACTTC. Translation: CTISESSGGGGRAVGRQTQYF.

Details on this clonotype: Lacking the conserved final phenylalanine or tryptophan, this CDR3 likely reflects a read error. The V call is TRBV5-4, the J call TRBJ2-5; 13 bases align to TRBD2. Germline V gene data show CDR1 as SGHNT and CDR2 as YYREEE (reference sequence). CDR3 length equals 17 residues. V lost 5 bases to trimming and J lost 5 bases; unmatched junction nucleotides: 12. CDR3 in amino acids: CASSLTRTSGSIETQYY. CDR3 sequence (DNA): TGTGCCAGCAGTTTGACAAGGACTAGCGGGAGCATCGAGACCCAGTACTAC.

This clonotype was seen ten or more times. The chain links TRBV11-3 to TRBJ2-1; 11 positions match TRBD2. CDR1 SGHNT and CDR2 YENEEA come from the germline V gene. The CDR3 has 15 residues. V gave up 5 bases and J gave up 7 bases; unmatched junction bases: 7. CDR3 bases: TGTGCCAGCAGCCGTACTAGCGGGAGTGCGAATGAGCAGTTCTTC. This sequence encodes CASSRTSGSANEQFF. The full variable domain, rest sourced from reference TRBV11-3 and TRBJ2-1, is EAGVVQSPRYKIIEKKQPVAFWCNPISGHNTLYWYLQNLGQGPELLIRYENEEAVDDSQLPKDRFSAERLKGVDSTLKIQPAELGDSAVYLCASSRTSGSANEQFFGPGTRLTVL.

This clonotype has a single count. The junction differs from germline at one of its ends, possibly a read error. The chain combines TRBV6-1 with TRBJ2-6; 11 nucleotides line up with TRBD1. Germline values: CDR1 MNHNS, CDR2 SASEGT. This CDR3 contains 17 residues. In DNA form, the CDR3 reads TGTGCCTGCAGTGAAGGACAGGGGGCCCTTGGAGCCAACATCCTGACTTTC. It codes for CACSEGQGALGANILTF.

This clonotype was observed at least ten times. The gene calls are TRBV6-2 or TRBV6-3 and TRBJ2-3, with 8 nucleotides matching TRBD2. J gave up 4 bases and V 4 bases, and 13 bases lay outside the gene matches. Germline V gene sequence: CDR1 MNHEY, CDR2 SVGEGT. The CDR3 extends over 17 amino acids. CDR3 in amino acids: CASSWQQAGVGADTQYF. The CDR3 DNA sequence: TGTGCCAGCAGTTGGCAACAAGCGGGAGTTGGGGCAGATACGCAGTATTTT.

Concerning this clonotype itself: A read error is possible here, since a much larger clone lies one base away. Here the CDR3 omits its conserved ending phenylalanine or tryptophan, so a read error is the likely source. The CDR3 here is CASRPLTGPSYNEQFL. CDR3 in DNA: TGTGCCAGCAGACCCCTTACAGGGCCCTCCTACAATGAGCAGTTCTTA. This chain uses TRBV12-3 or TRBV12-4 with TRBJ2-1, with a possible D match to TRBD1 (6 bases). V lost 6 bases and J lost 0, with 15 bases in between. This CDR3 comprises 16 residues.

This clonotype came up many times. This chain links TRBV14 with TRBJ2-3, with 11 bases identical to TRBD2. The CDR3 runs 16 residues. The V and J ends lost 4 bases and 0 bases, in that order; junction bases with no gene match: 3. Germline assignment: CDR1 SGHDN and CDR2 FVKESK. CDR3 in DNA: TGTGCCAGCAGCCCTCGGACTAGCGGGAGCACAGATACGCAGTATTTT. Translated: CASSPRTSGSTDTQYF.